These T cell receptor beta chains were read from a single sample in a study of blood T cell repertoires in COVID-19. Only in-frame clones appear in the TCRdb table, and some are missing; sequencing was by immunoSEQ multiplex PCR. This table holds around 270,000 clones, roughly 91% found once. Sequencing was done on a sample of peripheral blood. All receptors come from a man aged 40-55 years with acute or convalescent COVID-19. The CDR3 runs from the conserved cysteine through the conserved F or W. The D gene is left open where the match is weak. Not all rows give a size; the values are once, few, many and, for expanded clones, a class.

>TRBJ2-6|NA|TRBV6-1|TRBD1
TGTGCCAGCAGTGACGGACAGGGTTCGGCCAACGTCCTGACTTTC
CASSDGQGSANVLTF
>TRBJ1-4|NA|TRBV11-2|NA
TGTGCCAGCAGCTTTCCGCCGGGACACCCTAATGAAAAACTGTTTTTT
CASSFPPGHPNEKLFF
>TRBJ1-1|NA|TRBV6-5|NA
TGTGCCAGCGAGACAGGCCAGGTCACTGAAGCTTTCTTT
CASETGQVTEAFF
>TRBJ2-2|NA|TRBV2|NA
TGTGCCAGCAGACGGGGGGCCAACACCGGGGAGCTGTTTTTT
CASRRGANTGELFF
>TRBJ2-2|once|TRBV3-1/TRBV3-2|TRBD1
TGTGCCAGCAGCTCCGGGACAGGGGTCGTGACCGGGGAGCTGTTTTTT
CASSSGTGVVTGELFF
>TRBJ2-2|NA|TRBV7-8|TRBD1
TGTGCCAGCAGCTTCGGGACAGCCCAGAACACCGGGGAGCTGTTTTTT
CASSFGTAQNTGELFF
>TRBJ1-3|NA|TRBV28|NA
TGTGCCAGCAGTTTACGGGTCCCAGGGACCATATATTTT
CASSLRVPGTIYF
>TRBJ1-6|NA|TRBV5-5|NA
TGTGCCAGCAGCTTTATAGGACAGCATAATTCACCCCTCCACTTT
CASSFIGQHNSPLHF
>TRBJ1-2|NA|TRBV5-4|NA
TGTGCCAGCAGGGGCTCAATCGCCCGGGGGAAACGACTTAATGGCTACACCTTC
CASRGSIARGKRLNGYTF
>TRBJ1-1|once|TRBV7-2|NA
TGTGCCAGCAGCCTGGCCCGGGGGTTCGCTGAAGCTTTCTTT
CASSLARGFAEAFF
>TRBJ2-4|NA|TRBV2|TRBD1
TGTGCCAGCAGTCTCCAGGGGGCGTCATACATTCAGTACTTC
CASSLQGASYIQYF
>TRBJ1-2|NA|TRBV9|NA
TGTGCCAGCAGCGCCGACCGGACGGGAAACTATGGCTACACCTTC
CASSADRTGNYGYTF
>TRBJ2-2|NA|TRBV11-2|NA
TGTGCCAGCAGCTTAGCCAGAACGAACACCGGGGAGCTGTTTTTT
CASSLARTNTGELFF
>TRBJ1-2|NA|TRBV30|NA
TGTGCCTGGAGTTGGGGAGGGGCCCCTAACTATGGCTACACCTTC
CAWSWGGAPNYGYTF
>TRBJ2-2|NA|TRBV6-5|NA
TGTGCCAGCAGTTACATCCAGGGGTTTGGCGGGGAGCTGTTTTTT
CASSYIQGFGGELFF
>TRBJ2-7|NA|TRBV5-1|NA
TGCGCCAGCAGCGGGACAAGGGGCCTAGGCGAGCAGTACTTC
CASSGTRGLGEQYF
>TRBJ1-2|NA|TRBV5-6|NA
TGTGCCAGCAGCCTGGGAACCCAGAATTGGGGGGATGGCTACACCTTC
CASSLGTQNWGDGYTF
>TRBJ1-1|few|TRBV6-5|NA
TGTGCCAGCAGTCATGGGGGAGGGACTGAAGCTTTCTTT
CASSHGGGTEAFF
>TRBJ2-1|NA|TRBV12-5|TRBD1
TGTGCTAGTGGTTGGACCGGGACAGGGGAGTTCTTC
CASGWTGTGEFF
>TRBJ1-5|NA|TRBV9|NA
TGTGCCAGCAGCGTAGCGGGAGGAGGGCAGCCCCAGCATTTT
CASSVAGGGQPQHF
>TRBJ1-1|NA|TRBV28|TRBD1
TGTGCCAGCAGTTTATGGGGACAGGAGCCTGGGGCTTTCTTT
CASSLWGQEPGAFF
>TRBJ1-1|NA|TRBV7-9|NA
TGTGCCAGCAGCCTCTCGTGGAGGGTTGAAGCTTTCTTT
CASSLSWRVEAFF
>TRBJ1-6|NA|TRBV6-4|TRBD1
TGTGCCAGCAGGCGGGACAGTAGGGTTCATTCACCCCTCCACTTT
CASRRDSRVHSPLHF
>TRBJ1-1|few|TRBV19|NA
TGTGCCAGTAGTATAGCAAAAACTGAAGCTTTCTTT
CASSIAKTEAFF
>TRBJ2-7|NA|TRBV5-1|NA
TGCGCCAGCAGCGTTGATACTTTCCCCCACGAGCAGTACTTC
CASSVDTFPHEQYF
>TRBJ2-7|few|TRBV2|TRBD1
TGTGCCAGCAGTGGGACAGGCGTTGAGCAGTACTTC
CASSGTGVEQYF
>TRBJ2-3|NA|TRBV30|TRBD1
TGTGCCTGGAGTGTAGGGACAGGGGGCTACACAGATACGCAGTATTTT
CAWSVGTGGYTDTQYF
>TRBJ2-5|NA|TRBV9|TRBD1
TGTGCCAGCACCCCTTGGGGGACAGACCAAGAGACCCAGTACTTC
CASTPWGTDQETQYF
>TRBJ2-3|NA|TRBV7-2|NA
TGTGCCAGCAGCTTAGTCGGAGGCGGGGTGCCCACAGATACGCAGTATTTT
CASSLVGGGVPTDTQYF
>TRBJ2-1|once|TRBV18|NA
TGTGCCAGCTCACCTACAGGGAAACGGGACAATGAGCAGTTCTTC
CASSPTGKRDNEQFF
>TRBJ2-6|NA|TRBV7-8|NA
TGTGCCAGCAGTCCCGACAGAAACTCTGGGGCCAACGTCCTGACTTTC
CASSPDRNSGANVLTF
>TRBJ2-1|NA|TRBV2|NA
TGTGCCGGCCAGTGGGGGCTAAGGAATGAGCAGTTCTTC
CAGQWGLRNEQFF
>TRBJ2-7|NA|TRBV15|TRBD1
TGTGCCACCAGCCGCCTAGGGGGCCCCACGGGGGAGCAGTACTTC
CATSRLGGPTGEQYF
>TRBJ2-1|NA|TRBV2|NA
TGTGCCAGCAGTGCAGGGTTGGCCGGGAATGAGCAGTTCTTC
CASSAGLAGNEQFF
>TRBJ2-2|few|TRBV4-2|TRBD1
TGTGCCAGCAGCCATCCGACCAGGGGGCAGACCGGGGAGCTGTTTTTT
CASSHPTRGQTGELFF
>TRBJ1-5|NA|TRBV5-8|TRBD1
TGTGCCAGCAGCCAAAGGGACAGTCCCTCGCCCCAGCATTTT
CASSQRDSPSPQHF
>TRBJ2-7|NA|TRBV24-1|NA
TGTGCCACCAGTGATTCCGGGGTTGCGCAGTACTTC
CATSDSGVAQYF